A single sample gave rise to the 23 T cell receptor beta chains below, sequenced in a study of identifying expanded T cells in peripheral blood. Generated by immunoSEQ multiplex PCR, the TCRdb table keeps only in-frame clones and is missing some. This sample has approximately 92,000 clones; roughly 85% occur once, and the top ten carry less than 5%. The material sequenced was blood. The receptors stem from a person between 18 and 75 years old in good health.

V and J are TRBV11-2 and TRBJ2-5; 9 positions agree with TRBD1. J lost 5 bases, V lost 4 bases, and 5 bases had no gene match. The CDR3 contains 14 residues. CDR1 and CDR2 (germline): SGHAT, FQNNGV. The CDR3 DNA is TGTGCCAGCAGCTCGGACAGGGGAGGGGAGACCCAGTACTTC. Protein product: CASSSDRGGETQYF.

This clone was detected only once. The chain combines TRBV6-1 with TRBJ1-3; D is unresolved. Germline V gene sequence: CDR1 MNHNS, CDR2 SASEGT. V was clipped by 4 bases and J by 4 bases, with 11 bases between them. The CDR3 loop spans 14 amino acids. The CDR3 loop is CASSVVGIGNTIYF. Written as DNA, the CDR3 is TGTGCCAGCAGTGTAGTGGGGATAGGAAACACCATATATTTT.

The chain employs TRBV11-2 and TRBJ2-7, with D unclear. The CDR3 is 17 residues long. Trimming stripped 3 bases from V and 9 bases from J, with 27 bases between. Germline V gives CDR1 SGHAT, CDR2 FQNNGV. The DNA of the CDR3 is TGTGCCAGCAGCTTGTACTCCGGTGAGACCTGGGTAGACTGGCAGTACTTC. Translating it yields CASSLYSGETWVDWQYF.

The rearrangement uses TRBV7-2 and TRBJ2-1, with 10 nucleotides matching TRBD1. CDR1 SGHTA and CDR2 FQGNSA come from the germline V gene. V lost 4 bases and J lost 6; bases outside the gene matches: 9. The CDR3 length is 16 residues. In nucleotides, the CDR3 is TGTGCCAGCAGCTCATCCGGAGGGACAGGGGTCAATGAGCAGTTCTTC. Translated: CASSSSGGTGVNEQFF.

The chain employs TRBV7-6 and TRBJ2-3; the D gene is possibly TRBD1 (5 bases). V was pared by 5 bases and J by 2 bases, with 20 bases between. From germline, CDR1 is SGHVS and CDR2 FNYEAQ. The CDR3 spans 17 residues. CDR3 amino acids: CASSHSRLGADTDTQYF. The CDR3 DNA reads TGTGCCAGCAGCCACTCCAGGTTAGGGGCCGACACAGATACGCAGTATTTT.

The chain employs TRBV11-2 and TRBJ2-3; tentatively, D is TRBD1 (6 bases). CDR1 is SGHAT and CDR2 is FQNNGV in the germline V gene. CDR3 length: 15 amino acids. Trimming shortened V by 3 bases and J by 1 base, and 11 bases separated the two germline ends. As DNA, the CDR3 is TGTGCCAGCAGCTTCAGGGGCCAGGGCACAGATACGCAGTATTTT. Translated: CASSFRGQGTDTQYF. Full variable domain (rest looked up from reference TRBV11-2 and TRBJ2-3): EAGVAQSPRYKIIEKRQSVAFWCNPISGHATLYWYQQILGQGPKLLIQFQNNGVVDDSQLPKDRFSAERLKGVDSTLKIQPAKLEDSAVYLCASSFRGQGTDTQYFGPGTRLTVL.

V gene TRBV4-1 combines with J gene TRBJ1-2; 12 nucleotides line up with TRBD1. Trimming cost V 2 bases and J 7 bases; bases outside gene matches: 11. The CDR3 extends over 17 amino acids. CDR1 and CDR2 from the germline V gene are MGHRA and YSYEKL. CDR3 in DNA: TGCGCCAGCAGCCAACAAGTTGGGGACAGGGGGCGCGGTGGCTACACCTTC. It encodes CASSQQVGDRGRGGYTF.

The DNA for the CDR3 is TGTGCCAGCAGCTTAGGACAGGGTGGTGGGGAAAAACTGTTTTTT. Its translation: CASSLGQGGGEKLFF. This rearrangement joins TRBV7-6 to TRBJ1-4, with 7 bases fitting TRBD1. The germline CDR1 and CDR2 sequences are SGHVS and FNYEAQ. The CDR3 is 15 amino acids. V lost 1 base and J lost 8; bases outside the gene matches: 7.

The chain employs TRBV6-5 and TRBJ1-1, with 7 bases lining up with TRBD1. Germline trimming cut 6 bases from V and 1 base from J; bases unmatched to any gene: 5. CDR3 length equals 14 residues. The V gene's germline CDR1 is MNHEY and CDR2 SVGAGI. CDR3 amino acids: CASRRDRTNTEAFF. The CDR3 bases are TGTGCCAGCAGAAGGGACAGAACGAACACTGAAGCTTTCTTT.

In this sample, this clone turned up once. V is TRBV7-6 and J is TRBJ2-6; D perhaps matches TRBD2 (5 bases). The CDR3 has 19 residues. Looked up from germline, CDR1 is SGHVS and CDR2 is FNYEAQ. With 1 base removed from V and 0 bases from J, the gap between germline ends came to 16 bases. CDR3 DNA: TGTGCCAGCAGCTTAGAAGCGGAAATCGGGCTCTCTGGGGCCAACGTCCTGACTTTC. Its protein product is CASSLEAEIGLSGANVLTF.

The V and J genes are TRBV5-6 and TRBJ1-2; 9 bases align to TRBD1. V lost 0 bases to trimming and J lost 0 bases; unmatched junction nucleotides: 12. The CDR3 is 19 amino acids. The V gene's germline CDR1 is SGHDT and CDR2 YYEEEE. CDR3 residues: CASSLGGRDRVWANYGYTF. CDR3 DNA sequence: TGTGCCAGCAGCTTGGGGGGCCGGGACAGGGTGTGGGCTAACTATGGCTACACCTTC.

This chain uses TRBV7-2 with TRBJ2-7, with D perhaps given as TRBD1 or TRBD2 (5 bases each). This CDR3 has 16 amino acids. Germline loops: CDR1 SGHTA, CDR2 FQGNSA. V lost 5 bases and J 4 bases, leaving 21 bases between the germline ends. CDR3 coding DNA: TGTGCCAGCAGCCGGAATCAGGGCCCTCGGGATTACGAGCAGTACTTC. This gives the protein CASSRNQGPRDYEQYF. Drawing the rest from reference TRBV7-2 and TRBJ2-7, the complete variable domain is GAGVSQSPSNKVTEKGKDVELRCDPISGHTALYWYRQSLGQGLEFLIYFQGNSAPDKSGLPSDRFSAERTGGSVSTLTIQRTQQEDSAVYLCASSRNQGPRDYEQYFGPGTRLTVT.

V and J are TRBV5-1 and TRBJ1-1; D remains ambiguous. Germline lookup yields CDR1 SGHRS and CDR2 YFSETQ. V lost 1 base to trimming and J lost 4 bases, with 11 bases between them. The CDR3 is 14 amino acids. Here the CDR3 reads CASSLNPLGTEAFF. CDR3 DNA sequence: TGCGCCAGCAGCTTGAACCCTTTGGGCACTGAAGCTTTCTTT.

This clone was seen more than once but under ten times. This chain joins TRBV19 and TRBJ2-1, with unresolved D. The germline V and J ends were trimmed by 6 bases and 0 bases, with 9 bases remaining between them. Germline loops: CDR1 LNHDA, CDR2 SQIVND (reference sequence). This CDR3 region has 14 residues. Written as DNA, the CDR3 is TGTGCCAGTAGCGAGGACCACTCCTACAATGAGCAGTTCTTC. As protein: CASSEDHSYNEQFF.

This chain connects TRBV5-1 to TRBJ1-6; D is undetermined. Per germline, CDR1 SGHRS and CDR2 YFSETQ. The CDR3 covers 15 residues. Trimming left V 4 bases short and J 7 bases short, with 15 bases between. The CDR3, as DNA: TGCGCCAGCAGCCCGGACCAGGCTTTAAATTCACCCCTCCACTTT. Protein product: CASSPDQALNSPLHF. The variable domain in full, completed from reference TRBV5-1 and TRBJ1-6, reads KAGVTQTPRYLIKTRGQQVTLSCSPISGHRSVSWYQQTPGQGLQFLFEYFSETQRNKGNFPGRFSGRQFSNSRSEMNVSTLELGDSALYLCASSPDQALNSPLHFGNGTRLTVT.

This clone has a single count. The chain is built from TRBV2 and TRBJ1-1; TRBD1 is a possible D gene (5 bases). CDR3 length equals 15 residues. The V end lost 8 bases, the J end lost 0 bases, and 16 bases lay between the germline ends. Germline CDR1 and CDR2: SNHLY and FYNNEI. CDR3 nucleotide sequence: TGTGCCAGCTCTTCGGGGGGTTGGATGAACACTGAAGCTTTCTTT. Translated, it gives CASSSGGWMNTEAFF. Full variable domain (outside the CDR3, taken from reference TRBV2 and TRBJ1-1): EPEVTQTPSHQVTQMGQEVILRCVPISNHLYFYWYRQILGQKVEFLVSFYNNEISEKSEIFDDQFSVERPDGSNFTLKIRSTKLEDSAMYFCASSSGGWMNTEAFFGQGTRLTVV.

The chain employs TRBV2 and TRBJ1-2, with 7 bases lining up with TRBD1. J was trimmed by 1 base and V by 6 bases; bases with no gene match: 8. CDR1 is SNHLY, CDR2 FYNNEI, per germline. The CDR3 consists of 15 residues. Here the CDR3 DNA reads TGTGCCAGCAGAGACAACAGGGGTCTTAACTATGGCTACACCTTC. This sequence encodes CASRDNRGLNYGYTF. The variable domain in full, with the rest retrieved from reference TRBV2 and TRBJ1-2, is EPEVTQTPSHQVTQMGQEVILRCVPISNHLYFYWYRQILGQKVEFLVSFYNNEISEKSEIFDDQFSVERPDGSNFTLKIRSTKLEDSAMYFCASRDNRGLNYGYTFGSGTRLTVV.

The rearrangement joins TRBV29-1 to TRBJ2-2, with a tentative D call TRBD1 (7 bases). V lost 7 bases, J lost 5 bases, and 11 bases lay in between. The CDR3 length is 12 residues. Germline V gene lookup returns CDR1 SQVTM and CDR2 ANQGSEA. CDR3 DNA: TGCAGCGCCTCAGGGGGGACCGGGGAGCTGTTTTTT. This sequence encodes CSASGGTGELFF.

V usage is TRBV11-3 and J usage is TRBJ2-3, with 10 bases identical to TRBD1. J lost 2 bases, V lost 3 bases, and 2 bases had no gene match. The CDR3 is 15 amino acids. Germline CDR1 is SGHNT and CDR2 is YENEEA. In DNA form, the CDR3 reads TGTGCCAGCAGCTTGGGACAGGGGATCACAGATACGCAGTATTTT. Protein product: CASSLGQGITDTQYF.

The CDR3 coding sequence is TGTGCCAGCAGCTTGGGCGGAGGGGAATACAACGAGCAGTACTTC. Protein product: CASSLGGGEYNEQYF. This chain links TRBV5-6 with TRBJ2-7, with a possible D match to TRBD2 (6 bases). V dropped 0 bases and J dropped 5 bases, with 15 bases sitting between them. CDR1 is SGHDT, CDR2 YYEEEE, per germline. The CDR3 has 15 amino acids.

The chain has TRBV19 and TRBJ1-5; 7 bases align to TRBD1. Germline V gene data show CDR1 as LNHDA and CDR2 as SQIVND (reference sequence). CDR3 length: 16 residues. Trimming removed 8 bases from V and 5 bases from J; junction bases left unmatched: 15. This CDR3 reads CASSTRQGGGYQPQHF. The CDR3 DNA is TGTGCCAGTTCAACCCGACAGGGAGGGGGGTATCAGCCCCAGCATTTT. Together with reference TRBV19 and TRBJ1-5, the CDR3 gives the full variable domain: DGGITQSPKYLFRKEGQNVTLSCEQNLNHDAMYWYRQDPGQGLRLIYYSQIVNDFQKGDIAEGYSVSREKKESFPLTVTSAQKNPTAFYLCASSTRQGGGYQPQHFGDGTRLSIL.

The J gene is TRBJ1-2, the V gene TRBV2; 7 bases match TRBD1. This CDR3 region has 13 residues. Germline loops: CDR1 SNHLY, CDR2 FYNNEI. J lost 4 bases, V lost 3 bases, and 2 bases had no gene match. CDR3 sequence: CASSEGQSYGYTF. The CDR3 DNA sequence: TGTGCCAGCAGTGAGGGACAGTCCTATGGCTACACCTTC.

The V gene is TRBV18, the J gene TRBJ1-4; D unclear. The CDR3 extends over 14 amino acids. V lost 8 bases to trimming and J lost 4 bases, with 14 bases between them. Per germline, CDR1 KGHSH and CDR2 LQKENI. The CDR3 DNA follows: TGTGCCAGCAATCCAGGAGTGAATAATGAAAAACTGTTTTTT. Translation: CASNPGVNNEKLFF. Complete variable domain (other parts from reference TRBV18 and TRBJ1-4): NAGVMQNPRHLVRRRGQEARLRCSPMKGHSHVYWYRQLPEEGLKFMVYLQKENIIDESGMPKERFSAEFPKEGPSILRIQQVVRGDSAAYFCASNPGVNNEKLFFGSGTQLSVL.